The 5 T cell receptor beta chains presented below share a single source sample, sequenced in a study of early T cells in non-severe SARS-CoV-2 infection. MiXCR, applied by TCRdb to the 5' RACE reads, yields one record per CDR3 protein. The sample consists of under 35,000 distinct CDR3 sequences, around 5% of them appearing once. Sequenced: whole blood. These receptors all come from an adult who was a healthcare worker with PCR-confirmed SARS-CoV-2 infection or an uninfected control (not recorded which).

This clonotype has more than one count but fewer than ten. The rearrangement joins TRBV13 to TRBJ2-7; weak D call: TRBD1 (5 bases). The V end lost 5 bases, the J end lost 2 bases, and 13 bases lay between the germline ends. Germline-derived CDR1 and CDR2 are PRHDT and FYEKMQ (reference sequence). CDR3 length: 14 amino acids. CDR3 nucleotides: TGTGCCAGCAGCCCCCCCGGACACACCTACGAGCAGTACTTC. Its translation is CASSPPGHTYEQYF.

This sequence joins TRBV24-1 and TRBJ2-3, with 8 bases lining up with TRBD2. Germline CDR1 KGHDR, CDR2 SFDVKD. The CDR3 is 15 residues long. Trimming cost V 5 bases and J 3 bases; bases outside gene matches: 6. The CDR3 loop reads CATSGLSGSTDTQYF. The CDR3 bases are TGTGCCACCAGTGGGCTGAGCGGGAGTACAGATACGCAGTATTTT.

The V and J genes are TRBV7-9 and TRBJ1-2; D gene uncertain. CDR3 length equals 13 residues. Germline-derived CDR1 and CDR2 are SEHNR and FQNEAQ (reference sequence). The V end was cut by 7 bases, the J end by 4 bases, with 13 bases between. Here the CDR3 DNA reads TGTGCCAGCACTCCGCCCGGTCCCTATGGCTACACCTTC. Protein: CASTPPGPYGYTF.

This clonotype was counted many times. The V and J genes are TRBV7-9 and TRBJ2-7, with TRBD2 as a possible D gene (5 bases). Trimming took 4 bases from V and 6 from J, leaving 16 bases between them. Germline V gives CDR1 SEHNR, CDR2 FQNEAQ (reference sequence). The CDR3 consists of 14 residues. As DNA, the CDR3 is TGTGCCAGCAGCTCAAGAGGAGGATCAGGCGAGCAGTACTTC. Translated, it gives CASSSRGGSGEQYF.

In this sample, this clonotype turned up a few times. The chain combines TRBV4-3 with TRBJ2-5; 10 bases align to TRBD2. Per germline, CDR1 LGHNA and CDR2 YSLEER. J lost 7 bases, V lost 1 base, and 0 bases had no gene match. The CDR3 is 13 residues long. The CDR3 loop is CASSQGTSGTQYF. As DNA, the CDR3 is TGCGCCAGCAGCCAAGGGACTAGCGGGACCCAGTACTTC.